Listed below are T cell receptor beta chains from one sample, sequenced in a study of cytomegalovirus exposure and HLA in healthy donors. The method was immunoSEQ multiplex PCR; TCRdb's version includes in-frame clones alone and lacks a portion of them. The sample records over 90,000 clones, around 76% being singletons. Specimen: PBMCs. The receptor source for this set is a woman aged 55-75 years in good health and CMV-seropositive. The CDR3 runs from the conserved cysteine through the conserved F or W. Each record gives: D gene, J gene, clone size, V gene, CDR3 protein, CDR3 DNA. A D gene is named only where the DNA matches it firmly. A clone size is listed for some rows: how often the clone was seen (once, few, many), or a class if it is expanded.

>-|TRBJ1-4|-|TRBV4-1
CASSQGLIRGGANEKLFF
TGCGCCAGCAGCCAAGGGCTAATTCGGGGTGGGGCTAATGAAAAACTGTTTTTT
>TRBD2|TRBJ2-7|few|TRBV30
CAWRGTSGYEQYF
TGTGCCTGGAGGGGGACTAGCGGCTACGAGCAGTACTTC
>-|TRBJ1-2|-|TRBV6-4
CASSDSIARGEGYTF
TGTGCCAGCAGTGACTCGATAGCTCGGGGTGAAGGCTACACCTTC
>-|TRBJ1-1|-|TRBV7-3
CASSLSGMNTEAFF
TGTGCCAGCAGCTTATCGGGGATGAACACTGAAGCTTTCTTT
>-|TRBJ2-7|few|TRBV29-1
CSVGQAYEQYF
TGCAGCGTTGGACAGGCCTACGAGCAGTACTTC
>-|TRBJ1-4|-|TRBV6-1
CASSAQPTGGRNEKLFF
TGTGCCAGCAGTGCACAACCCACGGGGGGGCGCAATGAAAAACTGTTTTTT
>-|TRBJ2-1|-|TRBV7-2
CASSLVIGDEQFF
TGTGCCAGCAGCTTAGTGATAGGGGATGAGCAGTTCTTC
>-|TRBJ1-2|few|TRBV27
CASSLSQGNYGYTF
TGTGCCAGCAGTTTATCCCAGGGGAACTATGGCTACACCTTC
>-|TRBJ1-5|-|TRBV19
CASSWDLGGESNQPQHF
TGTGCCAGTAGTTGGGACCTCGGGGGAGAGTCAAATCAGCCCCAGCATTTT
>TRBD1|TRBJ2-2|once|TRBV30
CAWSEQGFGELFF
TGTGCCTGGAGTGAACAGGGGTTCGGGGAGCTGTTTTTT
>-|TRBJ2-2|-|TRBV28
CASSSNTLANTGELFF
TGTGCCAGCAGTTCGAACACACTAGCGAACACCGGGGAGCTGTTTTTT
>TRBD2|TRBJ2-1|-|TRBV11-2
CASSQLAGGFNEQFF
TGTGCCAGCAGCCAACTAGCGGGAGGATTCAATGAGCAGTTCTTC
>-|TRBJ1-4|-|TRBV5-6
CASSPELGARAEKLFF
TGTGCCAGCAGCCCCGAGTTGGGGGCTCGGGCTGAAAAACTGTTTTTT
>TRBD1|TRBJ1-6|-|TRBV6-5
CASRQGTGNSPLHF
TGTGCCAGCAGACAGGGGACGGGGAATTCACCCCTCCACTTT
>-|TRBJ1-1|few|TRBV4-1
CASSQAFGPGMGTEAFF
-
>-|TRBJ2-7|-|TRBV6-5
CASREGGSSGEQYF
TGTGCCAGCAGGGAGGGTGGGAGTTCTGGCGAGCAGTACTTC
>-|TRBJ1-3|-|TRBV2
CASSEWRLPRSGNTIYF
TGTGCCAGCAGTGAATGGCGGCTTCCTCGCTCTGGAAACACCATATATTTT
>-|TRBJ1-2|few|TRBV11-2
CASSPTGFGYGYTF
TGTGCCAGCAGCCCTACAGGGTTTGGCTATGGCTACACCTTC